The 29 T cell receptor beta chains in this list originate from one sample, sequenced in a study of blood T cell repertoires in COVID-19. The method was immunoSEQ multiplex PCR; TCRdb's version includes in-frame clones alone and lacks a portion of them. The table includes roughly 90,000 clones, more than 80% detected once. The sample consisted of peripheral blood. The receptors shown here come from a woman aged 65 to 85 with acute or convalescent COVID-19.

In this sample, this clone turned up a few times. The chain employs TRBV7-2 and TRBJ1-6, with TRBD1 identical over 11 bases. V was pared by 5 bases and J by 9 bases, with 6 bases of the junction left unmatched. Germline assignment: CDR1 SGHTA and CDR2 FQGNSA. This CDR3 has 15 amino acids. CDR3 amino acids: CASSGQGAGSSPLHF. The CDR3 coding sequence is TGTGCCAGCAGCGGACAGGGGGCCGGTTCTTCACCCCTCCACTTT.

The chain joins TRBV6-1 to TRBJ2-7; 9 positions match TRBD1. Germline CDR1 is MNHNS and CDR2 is SASEGT. The V segment lost 0 bases and the J segment 2 bases; nucleotides outside the gene matches: 5. The CDR3 totals 16 residues. Here the CDR3 DNA reads TGTGCCAGCAGTGAAGCGGCGACAGGGGGTACCTACGAGCAGTACTTC. Its protein product is CASSEAATGGTYEQYF.

The table lists this clone with a few counts. The V gene is TRBV6-5, the J gene TRBJ2-1, with TRBD2 matching 12 bases. Germline-derived CDR1 and CDR2 are MNHEY and SVGAGI. V shed 2 bases, J shed 8 bases, and the junction held 7 bases outside the gene matches. CDR3 size: 16 residues. The CDR3 here is CASSYLTSGRLDEQFF. CDR3 nucleotides: TGTGCCAGCAGTTACCTAACTAGCGGGAGGTTAGATGAGCAGTTCTTC.

The chain carries TRBV5-5 and TRBJ1-1; D is uncertain. Germline values: CDR1 SGHKS, CDR2 YYEKEE (reference sequence). Trimming took 5 bases from V and 5 from J, leaving 13 bases between them. The CDR3 runs to 13 residues. The CDR3 spells CASSQATVTEAFF. Written as DNA, the CDR3 is TGTGCCAGCAGTCAAGCTACAGTGACTGAAGCTTTCTTT.

The chain links TRBV7-9 to TRBJ1-1; 9 nucleotides match TRBD1. V lost 0 bases, J lost 1 base, and 9 bases stayed unmatched. The germline V gene has CDR1 SEHNR and CDR2 FQNEAQ (reference sequence). CDR3 size: 18 residues. DNA for the CDR3: TGTGCCAGCAGCTTAGCTGCCACAGGGGGCAGGAGGAACACTGAAGCTTTCTTT. Protein product: CASSLAATGGRRNTEAFF.

This chain connects TRBV7-2 to TRBJ1-1; D gene ambiguous. Germline V gene data show CDR1 as SGHTA and CDR2 as FQGNSA. V dropped 3 bases and J dropped 2 bases, with 10 bases sitting between them. This CDR3 is built from 14 residues. The CDR3 sequence: CASSFEGGNTEAFF. CDR3 nucleotides: TGTGCCAGCAGCTTCGAGGGCGGCAACACTGAAGCTTTCTTT.

The chain uses TRBV5-5 and TRBJ2-3, with 8 positions matching TRBD2. This CDR3 spans 15 amino acids. The junction had 7 bases not matched to a gene; V was cut back by 6 bases and J by 1 base. Germline lookup yields CDR1 SGHKS and CDR2 YYEKEE (reference sequence). The CDR3 bases are TGTGCCAGCAAGTGGCTGACTAGCGGCACAGATACGCAGTATTTT. The encoded protein is CASKWLTSGTDTQYF. Full variable domain (outside the CDR3, taken from reference TRBV5-5 and TRBJ2-3): DAGVTQSPTHLIKTRGQQVTLRCSPISGHKSVSWYQQVLGQGPQFIFQYYEKEERGRGNFPDRFSARQFPNYSSELNVNALLLGDSALYLCASKWLTSGTDTQYFGPGTRLTVL.

CDR3 DNA sequence: TGTGCCAGCAGTTCGGTGCTCGGCAATCAGCCCCAGCATTTT. Amino acids: CASSSVLGNQPQHF. This sequence joins TRBV6-2 or TRBV6-3 and TRBJ1-5; D remains unclear. The CDR3 consists of 14 residues. Germline V gives CDR1 MNHEY, CDR2 SVGEGT. V lost 4 bases and J lost 2, with 9 bases in between.

The rearrangement links TRBV12-1 to TRBJ1-2; no DNA check was done on the table's D call, TRBD1. TRBV12-1 is flagged as a pseudogene. CDR3 length: 14 residues. In DNA, the CDR3 is TGTGCCAGCAGCTTGGACAGGGCTAGCTATGGCTACACCTTC. It yields the protein CASSLDRASYGYTF.

The V gene is TRBV27, the J gene TRBJ2-1; 8 bases fit TRBD2. The CDR3 consists of 14 residues. CDR1 MNHEY and CDR2 SMNVEV come from the germline V gene (reference sequence). V shed 2 bases, J shed 7 bases, and the junction held 4 bases outside the gene matches. The CDR3, as DNA: TGTGCCAGCAGTTTACCCGGGAGGGTTAATGAGCAGTTCTTC. This translates into CASSLPGRVNEQFF.

The chain is built from TRBV6-5 and TRBJ1-1; no clear D gene. This CDR3 contains 15 residues. The V end was cut by 5 bases, the J end by 2 bases, with 15 bases between. The V gene's germline CDR1 is MNHEY and CDR2 SVGAGI. CDR3 bases: TGTGCCAGCAGTCCAATGGGCCAGCACAACACTGAAGCTTTCTTT. Amino acids: CASSPMGQHNTEAFF.

The rearrangement links TRBV5-1 to TRBJ1-1; TRBD1 matches at 8 bases. The junction had 8 bases not matched to a gene; V was cut back by 0 bases and J by 4 bases. The germline gives CDR1 SGHRS, CDR2 YFSETQ. This CDR3 contains 16 residues. CDR3 nucleotide sequence: TGCGCCAGCAGCTTGGAAGGACAGGGAGTAGGCACTGAAGCTTTCTTT. Translating it yields CASSLEGQGVGTEAFF.

The CDR3 coding sequence is TGTGCCAGCAGCTTAGTTGCGGGAGGTTCAGAGACCCAGTACTTC. Translating gives CASSLVAGGSETQYF. The chain is built from TRBV7-9 and TRBJ2-5; 8 bases are a match to TRBD2. The ends lost 1 base at V and 4 bases at J; junction bases unmatched: 5. The CDR3 runs 15 residues. Germline assignment: CDR1 SEHNR and CDR2 FQNEAQ (reference sequence).

V gene TRBV7-9 combines with J gene TRBJ2-1, with D hard to call. The CDR3 runs 13 residues. Germline lookup yields CDR1 SEHNR and CDR2 FQNEAQ (reference sequence). V was cut by 5 bases and J by 5 bases, with 10 bases left in between. The CDR3, as DNA: TGTGCCAGCAGCCCCCTAACGGACAATGAGCAGTTCTTC. Its protein product is CASSPLTDNEQFF.

The chain combines TRBV28 with TRBJ1-1; D remains ambiguous. Per germline, CDR1 MDHEN and CDR2 SYDVKM. The CDR3 covers 15 residues. Trimming left V 7 bases short and J 0 bases short, with 15 bases between. The CDR3 DNA sequence: TGTGCCAGCATAATAGCCACGGCCGTGAACACTGAAGCTTTCTTT. This sequence encodes CASIIATAVNTEAFF.

The chain has TRBV10-3 and TRBJ1-3; 7 positions match TRBD1. The CDR3 spans 14 residues. Germline values: CDR1 ENHRY, CDR2 SYGVKD. J gave up 4 bases and V 3 bases, and 3 bases lay outside the gene matches. As DNA, the CDR3 is TGTGCCATCAGTGAAGGGACAGAGGGAAACACCATATATTTT. Its protein product is CAISEGTEGNTIYF.

J is TRBJ1-1 and V is TRBV19, with TRBD1 matching 8 bases. From germline, CDR1 is LNHDA and CDR2 SQIVND (reference sequence). The CDR3 consists of 15 residues. V was clipped by 3 bases and J by 1 base; unmatched bases: 4. CDR3 sequence: CASSMGQVKNTEAFF. CDR3 coding DNA: TGTGCCAGTAGTATGGGACAGGTGAAGAACACTGAAGCTTTCTTT.

This rearrangement joins TRBV5-5 to TRBJ1-4; no firm D call. Germline CDR1 is SGHKS and CDR2 is YYEKEE (reference sequence). This CDR3 region has 15 residues. Trimming pared 4 bases from V and 6 bases from J, leaving 16 bases between. DNA for the CDR3: TGTGCCAGCAGCCCCCGGTGGGCGTTGCATGAAAAACTGTTTTTT. Its protein is CASSPRWALHEKLFF.

This clone occurred once. The chain joins TRBV5-1 to TRBJ2-7, with D perhaps TRBD1 (5 bases). The CDR3 is 13 amino acids. The ends were cut back, 4 bases at V and 3 bases at J, with 11 bases in the middle. Germline V gives CDR1 SGHRS, CDR2 YFSETQ. The CDR3 protein is CASSDRFLYEQYF. CDR3 sequence (DNA): TGCGCCAGCAGCGACAGATTTCTCTACGAGCAGTACTTC.

This clone was recorded many times. The rearrangement links TRBV7-8 to TRBJ1-6; D possibly corresponds to TRBD1 (5 bases). CDR3 length: 15 amino acids. The germline CDR1 and CDR2 sequences are SGHVS and FQNEAQ. Trimming removed 6 bases from V and 0 bases from J, with 9 bases in between. CDR3 sequence (DNA): TGTGCCAGCAGACCCCAGGGCTCCTATAATTCACCCCTCCACTTT. Its protein product is CASRPQGSYNSPLHF.

This chain connects TRBV9 to TRBJ1-2; TRBD1 matches at 7 bases. The CDR3 runs 15 residues. CDR1 SGDLS and CDR2 YYNGEE come from the germline V gene. With V trimmed by 3 bases and J by 4 bases, 9 bases remained unmatched. The CDR3 here is CASSAGDSHLYGYTF. The CDR3 region has the DNA TGTGCCAGCAGCGCCGGGGACAGCCACCTCTATGGCTACACCTTC.

This sequence joins TRBV7-2 and TRBJ1-5; possible D gene TRBD1, 6 bases. The germline V gene has CDR1 SGHTA and CDR2 FQGNSA. Trimming stripped 5 bases from V and 7 bases from J, with 12 bases between. The CDR3 has 13 residues. The CDR3 region is CASSLYRDQPQHF. The CDR3, as DNA: TGTGCCAGCAGCCTATACAGGGACCAGCCCCAGCATTTT.

A single count supports this clone. V gene TRBV6-5 combines with J gene TRBJ1-5, with 9 bases lining up with TRBD1. Per the germline V gene, CDR1 is MNHEY and CDR2 is SVGAGI. This CDR3 region has 14 residues. V dropped 4 bases and J dropped 4; count of bases not matched to a gene: 2. In nucleotides, the CDR3 is TGTGCCAGCAGTTCGACAGGGGGTAATCAGCCCCAGCATTTT. This translates into CASSSTGGNQPQHF.

The chain has TRBV28 and TRBJ1-1, with D hard to call. The V and J ends lost 5 bases and 9 bases respectively, with 13 bases between them. CDR1 is MDHEN and CDR2 is SYDVKM in the germline V gene. There are 12 residues in the CDR3. CDR3 amino acids: CASSPIDKKAFF. The CDR3, as DNA: TGTGCCAGCAGTCCCATCGACAAGAAAGCTTTCTTT.

The chain carries TRBV30 and TRBJ2-7, with D maybe TRBD2 (7 bases). Germline V gives CDR1 GTSNPN, CDR2 SVGIG (reference sequence). The CDR3 consists of 13 residues. V lost 2 bases to trimming and J lost 4 bases, with 12 bases between them. CDR3 coding DNA: TGTGCCTGGAGTAGCGGGACACCATACGAGCAGTACTTC. Protein sequence: CAWSSGTPYEQYF.

CDR3 in amino acids: CASSPGTAFSNQPQHF. CDR3 DNA sequence: TGTGCCAGCAGCCCCGGGACAGCTTTTAGCAATCAGCCCCAGCATTTT. The chain links TRBV7-8 to TRBJ1-5; 7 bases fit TRBD1. Per germline, CDR1 SGHVS and CDR2 FQNEAQ. The V gene end was trimmed by 5 bases and the J gene end by 0 bases; junction bases not matched to a gene: 7. The CDR3 has 16 amino acids.

The chain couples TRBV30 to TRBJ1-1, with no clear D. Germline CDR1 is GTSNPN and CDR2 is SVGIG (reference sequence). V shed 2 bases and J shed 6 bases, with 13 bases lying between them. The CDR3 length is 13 residues. This CDR3 reads CAWSPTPRAEAFF. For the CDR3, the DNA is TGTGCCTGGAGTCCCACGCCTCGGGCTGAAGCTTTCTTT.

The rearrangement links TRBV6-1 to TRBJ1-4, with 8 positions matching TRBD1. The CDR3 sequence is 14 residues long. V lost 2 bases and J lost 8; bases outside the gene matches: 4. Germline loops: CDR1 MNHNS, CDR2 SASEGT. The chain's CDR3 is CASSELRGREKLFF. The CDR3 nucleotides read TGTGCCAGCAGTGAACTCAGGGGGCGCGAAAAACTGTTTTTT.

The chain carries TRBV5-4 and TRBJ2-3, with 12 nucleotides matching TRBD2. V was pared by 4 bases and J by 6 bases, with 6 bases of the junction left unmatched. The CDR3 extends over 15 amino acids. CDR1 and CDR2 from the germline V gene are SGHNT and YYREEE (reference sequence). The CDR3 region is CASSPTSGSGDTQYF. The CDR3 nucleotides read TGTGCCAGCAGCCCGACTAGCGGGAGTGGTGATACGCAGTATTTT.